This T cell receptor (beta chain) was retrieved from a study of human T cells and chemical hapten exposure (dated by TCRdb to the early 2020s). In the study overall: For sensitization, 2% DPC in acetone was applied to an approximately 2 cm by approximately 2 cm area of upper inner arm skin. Weekly therapeutic DPC doses were additionally applied to the scalp of patients throughout the approximately 24-week study period. Patch testing was done on the upper back using Finn chambers containing 0.01% DPC, and results were scored after 6 days according to International Contact Dermatitis Research Group standards. Most of the patients in the cohort were female, and the cohort covered alopecia areata with under or over 50% scalp involvement, alopecia totalis and alopecia universalis. Libraries were pooled for sequencing, and variation in per-sample TCR yields was attributed mainly to small differences in library volumes within the pool. The study tracked peripheral blood TCR repertoire changes in vivo during primary and secondary sensitization to the hapten diphenylcyclopropenone (DPC) in alopecia patients. Blood samples were taken from patients before sensitization (week 0) and then at 2, 6 and about 24 weeks after DPC sensitization. For TCR sequencing, blood came from 25 to 30 alopecia patients at anywhere from one to four time points (pre-sensitization, 2, 6 and 24 weeks).

The CDR3 sequence holds 13 residues, the cysteine and phenylalanine included. The entry retains the CDR3 DNA only, 39 bases that are in frame from base 1. V loses 5 bases, J loses 4 bases, and the germline ends lie 9 bases apart. CDR1 and CDR2, looked up from the germline V gene, are SGHVS and FQNEAQ. The library was made by RACE. The sequencer listed for this sample is NextSeq 500. Library preparation attached unique molecular identifiers to individual cDNA molecules for quantitative, reproducible TCR counting. Both TCR alpha and TCR beta chains were sequenced from each blood RNA sample. The study's processing was this. Samples had a median of roughly 100,000 TCRs, with a range from about 23,224 to 750,000. V, J and CDR3 annotation of the TCR reads was performed with the Decombinator software suite. For the PS versus PT1 abundance plots, all samples were subsampled to the same number of TCRs (28,000). Expanded TCRs were defined as absent before sensitization and observed at least eight times at the 2-week time point. TCRdb applied fastp at Q25 and MiXCR to the public reads, then kept only in-frame beta chains. Here each entry gathers all rows of one CDR3 protein and keeps the most common genes and DNA. The V and J calls reflect TCRdb's pipeline rather than the authors' work. The sample contains fewer than 200,000 distinct CDR3 sequences, about a fifth of them found a single time. Of the sample, over 6.5% falls within the top ten clones.

Per the publication, the time point label means: patch test 1, 2 weeks after DPC sensitization. What this sample's treatment or condition label stands for: therapeutic diphenylcyclopropenone sensitization with weekly scalp DPC. At each patch-test visit, blood was drawn before the patch test was applied. To be eligible, patients had to be aged 18 to 70, diagnosed with alopecia and judged suitable for DPC therapy, while pregnant patients were excluded. Total RNA was extracted from unfractionated whole blood that had been collected in Tempus Blood RNA tubes. This clonotype has a handful of counts. Its specific antigen is unknown. Per-nucleotide qualities are absent, and no much larger clonotype sits a single base away. Summary of the overall study and its limitations: Compared with pre-sensitization or healthy control sets, expanded TCRs formed significantly more large CDR3 similarity clusters, which is consistent with antigen-driven responses. Repeated subsampling changed both the strength of the expansion versus patch-test correlation and the threshold at which the correlation became significant. All patients had alopecia, a presumed autoimmune disease, so their immune response might differ from that of healthy individuals. DPC sensitization did not change how many TCRs were above 1 in 1000 frequency, and no evidence was found of alterations in global repertoire structure. A positive correlation was found between the number of PT1 expanded TCRs and patch test score, with significance reached at thresholds 8, 16 and 32 but not 4.

The chain joins TRBV7-8 to TRBJ1-5; the D gene is unclear. The TCR comes from a woman aged 45-59 years with alopecia areata. Some clones in this sample may be carry-over from other donors' samples. This material consisted of whole blood, taken in connection with sensitization to the hapten diphenylcyclopropenone (DPC). The DNA reads as follows: TGTGCCAGCAGCCGGTCCCCGAATCAGCCCCAGCATTTT. This yields the protein CASSRSPNQPQHF.